These 13 T cell receptor beta chains came from one sample sequenced in a study of cytomegalovirus exposure and HLA in healthy donors. PCR employed 60 Vbeta and 13 Jbeta primers. TCRdb's table, derived via immunoSEQ multiplex PCR, lists solely in-frame clones and lacks some. The sample has approximately 160,000 clones; around three quarters are singletons. The sequenced material came from PBMCs. The receptors stem from a man between 35 and 55 years old in good health and CMV-seronegative.

The V gene is TRBV10-3, the J gene TRBJ2-2; 9 bases agree with TRBD1. CDR1 ENHRY and CDR2 SYGVKD come from the germline V gene. The CDR3 contains 15 residues. Trimming removed 6 bases from V and 0 bases from J; junction bases left unmatched: 2. The CDR3 coding sequence is TGTGCCATCAGGGGACAGGGATCGAACACCGGGGAGCTGTTTTTT. Its protein product is CAIRGQGSNTGELFF.

The J gene is TRBJ1-4, the V gene TRBV19; 7 nucleotides line up with TRBD1. The germline V gene encodes CDR1 LNHDA and CDR2 SQIVND (reference sequence). The CDR3 spans 14 residues. Trimming at V came to 4 bases and at J to 4 bases, leaving 3 bases not matched to a gene. In DNA, the CDR3 is TGTGCCAGTAGTACCCGGGACAGTAATGAAAAACTGTTTTTT. Its translation is CASSTRDSNEKLFF.

This clone was seen only a few times. This chain links TRBV29-1 with TRBJ2-7; TRBD1 matches at 7 bases. Trimming took 7 bases from V and 0 from J; bases not matched to a gene: 3. This CDR3 is built from 12 residues. The germline gives CDR1 SQVTM, CDR2 ANQGSEA. CDR3 coding DNA: TGCAGCGCGACAGGGTCCTCCTACGAGCAGTACTTC. As protein: CSATGSSYEQYF.

The V call is TRBV6-1, the J call TRBJ1-5; D is uncertain. Germline loops: CDR1 MNHNS, CDR2 SASEGT. V was shortened by 4 bases and J by 3 bases, with 7 bases between the two germline ends. The CDR3 runs 13 residues. The CDR3 here is CASSAETNQPQHF. The CDR3 DNA reads TGTGCCAGCAGTGCGGAGACCAATCAGCCCCAGCATTTT.

This sequence joins TRBV7-6 and TRBJ2-1; a weak D match, TRBD1 (7 bases). V was pared by 5 bases and J by 3 bases, with 14 bases between. Germline V CDR1 and CDR2: SGHVS, FNYEAQ. The CDR3 covers 15 residues. The CDR3 loop is CASSPGGPIYNEQFF. The DNA of the CDR3 is TGTGCCAGCAGCCCAGGGGGGCCGATCTACAATGAGCAGTTCTTC.

The genes are TRBV7-9 and TRBJ2-7; no clear D. This CDR3 contains 14 residues. Germline V gene lookup returns CDR1 SEHNR and CDR2 FQNEAQ (reference sequence). In DNA, the CDR3 is TGTTCCAGCAGCTTAGACGTGGGCTCCTACGAGCAGTACGTC. This sequence encodes CSSSLDVGSYEQYV.

The sample holds one count of this clone. This chain joins TRBV10-3 and TRBJ2-1; 10 positions agree with TRBD1. The CDR3 has 18 residues. Germline V lookup: CDR1 ENHRY, CDR2 SYGVKD. After removal of 5 bases from V and 4 bases from J, the junction contained 14 bases not matched to a gene. The CDR3 loop is CAISSGQGVESLYNEQFF. As DNA, the CDR3 is TGTGCCATCAGTTCCGGACAGGGGGTCGAATCCCTATACAATGAGCAGTTCTTC.

This clone was counted once. The V and J genes are TRBV7-9 and TRBJ2-2; D may be TRBD2 (6 bases). The V end was cut by 5 bases, the J end by 1 base, with 11 bases between. This CDR3 has 15 amino acids. The germline V gene encodes CDR1 SEHNR and CDR2 FQNEAQ (reference sequence). CDR3 amino acids: CASSPGTGNTGELFF. DNA for the CDR3: TGTGCCAGCAGCCCGGGGACTGGGAACACCGGGGAGCTGTTTTTT.

This rearrangement joins TRBV18 to TRBJ2-7; perhaps TRBD1 as D (7 bases). The CDR3 runs 15 residues. Germline V lookup: CDR1 KGHSH, CDR2 LQKENI. Trimming took off 5 bases at V and 6 bases at J, with 20 bases between the two ends. As DNA, the CDR3 is TGTGCCAGCTCAGGGGCAGGGGGGTTGGTCGGCGAGCAGTACGTC. This gives the protein CASSGAGGLVGEQYV.

The chain uses TRBV6-4 and TRBJ2-1, with TRBD2 matching 12 bases. V gave up 4 bases and J gave up 10 bases; unmatched junction bases: 5. The CDR3 has 14 amino acids. CDR1 MRHNA and CDR2 SNTAGT come from the germline V gene. CDR3 sequence reads: CASSGLAGATEQFF. In nucleotides, the CDR3 is TGTGCCAGCAGTGGACTAGCGGGAGCGACAGAGCAGTTCTTC.

The chain employs TRBV9 and TRBJ2-3; the D gene is possibly TRBD2 (5 bases). In germline, CDR1 is SGDLS, CDR2 YYNGEE. Trimming shortened V by 4 bases and J by 1 base, and 13 bases separated the two germline ends. CDR3 size: 15 residues. The CDR3 spells CASSSLGSGTDTQYF. The CDR3 nucleotides read TGTGCCAGCAGCTCCTTGGGTAGCGGCACAGATACGCAGTATTTT.

This clone was seen once. The chain has TRBV5-1 and TRBJ2-5; TRBD2 aligns across 7 bases. This CDR3 is 13 amino acids long. With V trimmed by 0 bases and J by 11 bases, 7 bases remained unmatched. In germline, CDR1 is SGHRS, CDR2 YFSETQ. CDR3 region: CASSLVGSREQYF. In DNA, the CDR3 is TGCGCCAGCAGCTTGGTCGGTTCGCGGGAGCAGTACTTC.

The chain uses TRBV28 and TRBJ1-1, with TRBD1 matching over 10 bases. This CDR3 comprises 14 residues. J was trimmed by 5 bases and V by 6 bases; bases with no gene match: 6. From germline, CDR1 is MDHEN and CDR2 SYDVKM. The DNA for the CDR3 is TGTGCCAGCAGGCCGACAGGGGGCAGGACTGAAGCTTTCTTT. Translating gives CASRPTGGRTEAFF.